These 24 T cell receptor beta chains share one sample of origin, sequenced in a study of blood T cell repertoires in COVID-19. TCRdb's copy holds only in-frame clones and misses some; the assay was immunoSEQ multiplex PCR. The table lists some 52,000 clones, 80% to 90% of them singletons. Source material: peripheral blood. The receptors come from a man in his 70s with acute or convalescent COVID-19.

The chain is built from TRBV29-1 and TRBJ1-2; 7 bases match TRBD1. J lost 0 bases, V lost 4 bases, and 8 bases had no gene match. This CDR3 contains 15 residues. The V gene's germline CDR1 is SQVTM and CDR2 ANQGSEA. CDR3 region: CSVANQGTANYGYTF. In nucleotides, the CDR3 is TGCAGCGTTGCAAATCAGGGGACAGCTAACTATGGCTACACCTTC.

The chain is built from TRBV19 and TRBJ1-1, with 7 bases matching TRBD1. V gave up 6 bases and J gave up 0 bases; unmatched junction bases: 7. The germline V gene encodes CDR1 LNHDA and CDR2 SQIVND (reference sequence). CDR3 length: 15 residues. CDR3: CASRRQGTMNTEAFF. CDR3 nucleotides: TGTGCCAGTAGGCGACAGGGAACTATGAACACTGAAGCTTTCTTT.

The gene calls are TRBV15 and TRBJ1-5; D might be TRBD1 (6 bases). The CDR3 has 18 residues. The germline V gene encodes CDR1 LNHNV and CDR2 YYDKDF (reference sequence). The V end lost 0 bases, the J end lost 2 bases, and 17 bases lay between the germline ends. CDR3 DNA sequence: TGTGCCACCAGCAGAGAGTTTCAGGGGATAGGTGGCAATCAGCCCCAGCATTTT. Amino acids: CATSREFQGIGGNQPQHF.

V usage is TRBV4-2 and J usage is TRBJ2-5, with 9 positions matching TRBD1. CDR1 and CDR2 from the germline V gene are LGHNA and YNFKEQ. V lost 4 bases to trimming and J lost 3 bases; unmatched junction nucleotides: 3. This CDR3 has 14 amino acids. The CDR3 DNA is TGTGCCAGCAGCCTAGGACAGGGGAAAGAGACCCAGTACTTC. It encodes CASSLGQGKETQYF.

The chain combines TRBV11-1 with TRBJ2-5; tentatively, D is TRBD1 (6 bases). V dropped 4 bases and J dropped 3 bases, with 15 bases sitting between them. This CDR3 region has 15 residues. Germline values: CDR1 SGHAT, CDR2 FQDESV (reference sequence). In DNA, the CDR3 is TGTGCCAGCAGCTCTCGTGACAGGACAAAAGAGACCCAGTACTTC. The encoded protein is CASSSRDRTKETQYF.

The chain couples TRBV5-4 to TRBJ2-6; a weak D match, TRBD1 (6 bases). There are 16 residues in the CDR3. The V gene's germline CDR1 is SGHNT and CDR2 YYREEE (reference sequence). V lost 5 bases and J 0 bases, leaving 12 bases between the germline ends. CDR3 nucleotide sequence: TGTGCCAGCAGATCCACAGGGTTCTCTGGGGCCAACGTCCTGACTTTC. Translating it yields CASRSTGFSGANVLTF.

The rearrangement joins TRBV10-3 to TRBJ1-3; D uncertain. V lost 3 bases to trimming and J lost 1 base, with 7 bases between them. Germline V lookup: CDR1 ENHRY, CDR2 SYGVKD. This CDR3 is built from 14 residues. The CDR3 coding sequence is TGTGCCATCAGTGAAAGAGGGTCTGGAAACACCATATATTTT. It codes for CAISERGSGNTIYF.

The chain uses TRBV19 and TRBJ1-5, with no clear D. This CDR3 region has 13 residues. The V end was cut by 3 bases, the J end by 7 bases, with 10 bases between. Germline V gene lookup returns CDR1 LNHDA and CDR2 SQIVND (reference sequence). The CDR3 bases are TGTGCCAGTAGTATCTATGTCCGGCAGCCCCAGCATTTT. Protein sequence: CASSIYVRQPQHF.

J is TRBJ1-2 and V is TRBV5-5; D is unclear. CDR3 length: 14 residues. The germline V gene encodes CDR1 SGHKS and CDR2 YYEKEE (reference sequence). V was shortened by 0 bases and J by 2 bases, with 8 bases between the two germline ends. CDR3 sequence (DNA): TGTGCCAGCAGCTTGGGGCAGAAAAACTATGGCTACACCTTC. This codes for CASSLGQKNYGYTF.

V is TRBV7-2 and J is TRBJ2-1; tentative D call: TRBD2 (6 bases). Germline V gene lookup returns CDR1 SGHTA and CDR2 FQGNSA. V gave up 1 base and J gave up 7 bases, with 8 bases separating them. This CDR3 has 13 residues. The CDR3 is CASSLGGGNEQFF. CDR3 in DNA: TGTGCCAGCAGCTTAGGTGGAGGGAATGAGCAGTTCTTC.

The chain is built from TRBV30 and TRBJ1-5; D is ambiguous. The CDR3 is made up of 13 amino acids. V was shortened by 2 bases and J by 2 bases, with 7 bases between the two germline ends. The V gene's germline CDR1 is GTSNPN and CDR2 SVGIG (reference sequence). This CDR3 reads CAWSRQGNQPQHF. As DNA, the CDR3 is TGTGCCTGGAGTCGGCAGGGCAATCAGCCCCAGCATTTT.

This CDR3 reads CASSPSGIIQETQYF. Written as DNA, the CDR3 is TGTGCCAGCAGCCCCTCGGGGATCATCCAAGAGACCCAGTACTTC. This chain connects TRBV9 to TRBJ2-5; perhaps TRBD2 as D (5 bases). V shed 4 bases and J shed 1 base, with 14 bases lying between them. This CDR3 region has 15 residues. From germline, CDR1 is SGDLS and CDR2 YYNGEE.

The V gene is TRBV29-1, the J gene TRBJ1-5; no definite D call. Germline CDR1 and CDR2: SQVTM and ANQGSEA. The CDR3 spans 17 residues. V lost 4 bases and J 0 bases, leaving 19 bases between the germline ends. CDR3 coding DNA: TGCAGCGTTGTAGAGGGCGCCACTGCATATAGCAATCAGCCCCAGCATTTT. Protein sequence: CSVVEGATAYSNQPQHF.

The rearrangement links TRBV5-1 to TRBJ1-5, with 9 bases identical to TRBD1. CDR1 and CDR2 from the germline V gene are SGHRS and YFSETQ. Trimming removed 4 bases from V and 7 bases from J; junction bases left unmatched: 6. The CDR3 spans 14 residues. CDR3 amino acids: CASSPTGGGQPQHF. In nucleotides, the CDR3 is TGCGCCAGCAGCCCCACAGGGGGCGGGCAGCCCCAGCATTTT. The variable domain in full, with the rest retrieved from reference TRBV5-1 and TRBJ1-5, is KAGVTQTPRYLIKTRGQQVTLSCSPISGHRSVSWYQQTPGQGLQFLFEYFSETQRNKGNFPGRFSGRQFSNSRSEMNVSTLELGDSALYLCASSPTGGGQPQHFGDGTRLSIL.

The chain employs TRBV28 and TRBJ1-2, with 9 bases that match TRBD1. Trimming removed 3 bases from V and 2 bases from J; junction bases left unmatched: 4. CDR3 size: 15 residues. The germline V gene encodes CDR1 MDHEN and CDR2 SYDVKM. DNA for the CDR3: TGTGCCAGCAGTTTCGGGACAGGGAGGAACTATGGCTACACCTTC. This sequence encodes CASSFGTGRNYGYTF.

The CDR3: CASSLPGRNSYEQYF. Here the CDR3 DNA reads TGTGCCAGCAGTCTCCCAGGCCGCAACTCCTACGAGCAGTACTTC. The chain is built from TRBV27 and TRBJ2-7, with unresolved D. Germline V gene lookup returns CDR1 MNHEY and CDR2 SMNVEV (reference sequence). V was cut by 5 bases and J by 0 bases, with 14 bases left in between. The CDR3 length is 15 residues.

J is TRBJ2-3 and V is TRBV5-4, with 11 bases fitting TRBD2. This CDR3 is 15 amino acids long. Germline values: CDR1 SGHNT, CDR2 YYREEE (reference sequence). Trimming took 0 bases from V and 5 from J; bases not matched to a gene: 2. CDR3 region: CASSLVAGGGDTQYF. The DNA of the CDR3 is TGTGCCAGCAGCTTGGTAGCGGGAGGGGGAGATACGCAGTATTTT.

The chain combines TRBV29-1 with TRBJ1-1; D is possibly TRBD1 (6 bases). Germline V lookup: CDR1 SQVTM, CDR2 ANQGSEA. The V end was cut by 7 bases, the J end by 2 bases, with 11 bases between. CDR3 size: 12 residues. The CDR3 region is CSARDTNTEAFF. DNA for the CDR3: TGCAGCGCCCGGGACACCAACACTGAAGCTTTCTTT.

This chain uses TRBV18 with TRBJ1-1; TRBD1 agrees at 8 bases. V dropped 5 bases and J dropped 5; count of bases not matched to a gene: 4. Germline CDR1 is KGHSH and CDR2 is LQKENI. The CDR3 sequence is 13 residues long. CDR3 region: CASSDRGPTEAFF. In DNA, the CDR3 is TGTGCCAGCTCAGACAGGGGACCTACTGAAGCTTTCTTT.

The chain uses TRBV14 and TRBJ1-2; 8 bases line up with TRBD1. Germline assignment: CDR1 SGHDN and CDR2 FVKESK. After removal of 4 bases from V and 4 bases from J, the junction contained 8 bases not matched to a gene. CDR3 size: 15 residues. For the CDR3, the DNA is TGTGCCAGCAGCCGAGAGATCACAGGGGGCTATGGCTACACCTTC. It specifies CASSREITGGYGYTF.

The J gene is TRBJ2-5, the V gene TRBV10-3, with D possibly matching TRBD1 (7 bases). Germline CDR1 is ENHRY and CDR2 is SYGVKD. The CDR3 loop spans 17 amino acids. V was cut by 8 bases and J by 3 bases, with 25 bases left in between. As DNA, the CDR3 is TGTGCCATCGCAGGGGGGAGCAATCAAAGGGCCAAAGAGACCCAGTACTTC. It specifies CAIAGGSNQRAKETQYF.

CDR3 sequence reads: CASSPPRGFSTDTQYF. For the CDR3, the DNA is TGTGCCAGCAGTCCCCCCAGGGGCTTTAGCACAGATACGCAGTATTTT. The chain has TRBV28 and TRBJ2-3, with TRBD1 as a possible D gene (6 bases). Germline CDR1 reads MDHEN; CDR2 reads SYDVKM. Trimming cost V 5 bases and J 0 bases, with 15 bases left between them. This CDR3 has 16 residues.

Written as DNA, the CDR3 is TGTGCCAGTAGTGTGCAGGGTAGGGGTGTTAATCAGCCCCAGCATTTT. This translates into CASSVQGRGVNQPQHF. This sequence joins TRBV19 and TRBJ1-5; D perhaps matches TRBD1 (5 bases). CDR3 length equals 16 residues. The V end was cut by 5 bases, the J end by 4 bases, with 18 bases between. Germline loops: CDR1 LNHDA, CDR2 SQIVND (reference sequence).

The chain uses TRBV25-1 and TRBJ2-5, with a tentative D call TRBD2 (5 bases). Germline CDR1 is MGHDK and CDR2 is SYGVNS. V was cut by 4 bases and J by 5 bases, with 5 bases left in between. The CDR3 contains 11 residues. CDR3 in DNA: TGTGCCAGCAGTGCGGGGGAGACCCAGTACTTC. Encoded protein: CASSAGETQYF. Based on the CDR3 plus reference TRBV25-1 and TRBJ2-5, the full variable domain is EADIYQTPRYLVIGTGKKITLECSQTMGHDKMYWYQQDPGMELHLIHYSYGVNSTEKGDLSSESTVSRIRTEHFPLTLESARPSHTSQYLCASSAGETQYFGPGTRLLVL.